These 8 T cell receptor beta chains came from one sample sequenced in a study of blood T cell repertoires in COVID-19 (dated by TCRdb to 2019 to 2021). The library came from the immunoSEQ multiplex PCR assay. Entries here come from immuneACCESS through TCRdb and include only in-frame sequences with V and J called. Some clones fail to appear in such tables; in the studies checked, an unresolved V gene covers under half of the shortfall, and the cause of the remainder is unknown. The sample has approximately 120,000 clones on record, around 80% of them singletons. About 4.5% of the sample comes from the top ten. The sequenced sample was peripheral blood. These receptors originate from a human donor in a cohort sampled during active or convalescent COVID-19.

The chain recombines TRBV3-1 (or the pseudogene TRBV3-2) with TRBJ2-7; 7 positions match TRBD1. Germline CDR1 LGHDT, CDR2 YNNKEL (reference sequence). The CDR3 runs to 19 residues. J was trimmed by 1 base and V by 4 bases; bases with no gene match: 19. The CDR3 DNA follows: TGTGCCAGCAGCCCACTTGGAAGGACAGGCCTCGGAGGTTCCTACGAGCAGTACTTC. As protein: CASSPLGRTGLGGSYEQYF.

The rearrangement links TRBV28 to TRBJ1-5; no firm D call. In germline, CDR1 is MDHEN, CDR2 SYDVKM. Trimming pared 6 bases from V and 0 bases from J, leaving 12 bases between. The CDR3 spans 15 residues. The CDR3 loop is CASRKLGFSNQPQHF. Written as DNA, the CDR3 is TGTGCCAGCAGGAAACTGGGCTTTAGCAATCAGCCCCAGCATTTT.

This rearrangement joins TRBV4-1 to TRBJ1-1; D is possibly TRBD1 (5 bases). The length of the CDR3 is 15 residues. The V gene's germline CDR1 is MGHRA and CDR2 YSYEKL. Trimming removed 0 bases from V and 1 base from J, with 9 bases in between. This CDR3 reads CASSQDKGANTEAFF. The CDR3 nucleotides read TGCGCCAGCAGCCAAGACAAAGGGGCGAACACTGAAGCTTTCTTT.

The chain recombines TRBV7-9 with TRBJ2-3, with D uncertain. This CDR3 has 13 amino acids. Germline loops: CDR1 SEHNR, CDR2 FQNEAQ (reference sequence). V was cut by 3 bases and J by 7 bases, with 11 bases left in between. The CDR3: CASSLSVTHTQYF. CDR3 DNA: TGTGCCAGCAGCTTGTCCGTGACACATACGCAGTATTTT.

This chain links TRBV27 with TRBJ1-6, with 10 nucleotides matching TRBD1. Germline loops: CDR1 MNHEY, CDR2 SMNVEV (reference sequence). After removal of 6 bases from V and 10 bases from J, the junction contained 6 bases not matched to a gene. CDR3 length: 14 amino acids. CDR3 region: CASRDRGWQSPLHF. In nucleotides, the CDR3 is TGTGCCAGCAGGGACAGGGGGTGGCAATCACCCCTCCACTTT.

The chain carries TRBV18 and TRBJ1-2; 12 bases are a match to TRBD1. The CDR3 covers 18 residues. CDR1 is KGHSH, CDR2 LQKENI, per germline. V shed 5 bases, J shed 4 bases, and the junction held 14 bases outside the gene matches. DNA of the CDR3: TGTGCCAGCTCAGGGCTGGGGACAGGGGGCGTTTCGTCCTATGGCTACACCTTC. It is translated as CASSGLGTGGVSSYGYTF.

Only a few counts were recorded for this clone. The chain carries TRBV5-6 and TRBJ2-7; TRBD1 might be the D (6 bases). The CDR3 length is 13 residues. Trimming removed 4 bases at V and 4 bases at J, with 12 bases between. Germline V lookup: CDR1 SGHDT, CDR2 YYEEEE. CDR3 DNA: TGTGCCAGCAGCAATACAGGGCGATACGAGCAGTACTTC. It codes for CASSNTGRYEQYF.

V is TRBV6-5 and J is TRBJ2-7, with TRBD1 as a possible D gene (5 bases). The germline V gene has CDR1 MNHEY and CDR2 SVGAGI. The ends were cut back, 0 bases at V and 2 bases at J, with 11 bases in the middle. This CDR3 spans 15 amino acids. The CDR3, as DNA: TGTGCCAGCAGTTACTCGAAGGCAGGGACCTACGAGCAGTACTTC. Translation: CASSYSKAGTYEQYF.